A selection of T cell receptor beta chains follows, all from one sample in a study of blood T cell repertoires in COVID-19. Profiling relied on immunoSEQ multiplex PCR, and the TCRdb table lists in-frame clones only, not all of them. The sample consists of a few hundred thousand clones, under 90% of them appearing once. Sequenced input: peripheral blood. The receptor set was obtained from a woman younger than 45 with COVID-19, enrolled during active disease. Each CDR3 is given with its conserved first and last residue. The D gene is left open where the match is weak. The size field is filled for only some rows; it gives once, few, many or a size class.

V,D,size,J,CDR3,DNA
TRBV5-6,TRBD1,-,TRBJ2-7,CASSFGTGPYEQYF,TGTGCCAGCAGCTTCGGGACAGGTCCCTACGAGCAGTACTTC
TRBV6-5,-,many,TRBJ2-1,CASSYADEQFF,TGTGCCAGCAGTTACGCGGATGAGCAGTTCTTC
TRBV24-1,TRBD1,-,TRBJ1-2,CATSDHDRGQGYTF,TGTGCCACCAGTGACCATGACAGGGGTCAGGGCTACACCTTC
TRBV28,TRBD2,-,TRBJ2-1,CASSRGGGGRHEQFF,TGTGCCAGCAGTCGGGGGGGAGGAGGGCGGCATGAGCAGTTCTTC
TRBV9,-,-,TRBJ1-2,CASSQGEYGYTF,TGTGCCAGCAGCCAAGGAGAATATGGCTACACCTTC
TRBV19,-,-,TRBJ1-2,CASSRGAVVYGYTF,TGTGCCAGTAGTCGCGGGGCAGTTGTCTATGGCTACACCTTC
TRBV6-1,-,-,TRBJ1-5,CASSVSWRGGSNQPQHF,TGTGCCAGCAGTGTAAGTTGGAGGGGAGGTAGCAATCAGCCCCAGCATTTT
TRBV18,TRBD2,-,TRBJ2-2,CASSPLAGETGELFF,TGTGCCAGCTCACCTCTAGCGGGGGAAACCGGGGAGCTGTTTTTT
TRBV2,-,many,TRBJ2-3,CATRLFTDTQYF,TGTGCCACCAGACTATTCACAGATACGCAGTATTTT
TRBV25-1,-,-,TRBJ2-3,CASSGGEGRSQYF,TGTGCCAGCAGTGGCGGTGAGGGAAGGTCGCAGTATTTT
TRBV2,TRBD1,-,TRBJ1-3,CASSPDRGSTIYF,TGTGCCAGCAGTCCCGACAGGGGAAGTACCATATATTTT
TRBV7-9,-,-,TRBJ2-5,CASSLGIVLAGLETQYF,TGTGCCAGCAGCTTAGGGATAGTACTAGCTGGTCTTGAGACCCAGTACTTC
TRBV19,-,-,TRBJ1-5,CASSMTGNQPQHF,TGTGCCAGTAGTATGACAGGTAATCAGCCCCAGCATTTT
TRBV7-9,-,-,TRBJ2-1,CASSLSLQEDEQFF,TGTGCCAGCAGCTTATCCCTCCAGGAGGATGAGCAGTTCTTC
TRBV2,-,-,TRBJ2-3,CASSDARDTQYF,TGTGCCAGCAGTGACGCTAGGGATACGCAGTATTTT
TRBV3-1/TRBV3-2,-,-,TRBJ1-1,CASAPRGGMGNTEAFF,TGTGCCAGCGCACCCCGAGGGGGTATGGGCAACACTGAAGCTTTCTTT